The clone carrying this T cell receptor (beta chain) was observed at least ten times. This entry comes from a study of beta chain features in type 1 diabetes. The isolated RNA, all of it, was reverse transcribed, so expressed TCRB transcripts were what got sequenced. The method was immunoSEQ multiplex PCR; TCRdb's version includes in-frame clones alone and lacks a portion of them. The data show about 140,000 clones, with roughly 10% seen just once and 1.3% held by the top ten. CDR3 size: 14 residues. The germline CDR1 and CDR2 sequences are KGHSH and LQKENI. Trimming took off 0 bases at V and 5 bases at J, with 10 bases between the two ends.

The receptor was isolated from a man between 18 and 35 years old in good health. Sample: naive CD4+ T cells from blood. The chain is built from TRBV18 and TRBJ1-2, with D uncertain. The CDR3 nucleotides are TGTGCCAGCTCACCACCACTGACACATTATGGCTACACCTTC. It encodes CASSPPLTHYGYTF.